This T cell receptor (beta chain) was sequenced in a study of cytomegalovirus exposure and HLA in healthy donors. Study details: In an earlier analysis, 95 million to 130 million unique TCR beta sequences were found from some 170 million T cells.

PCR amplification relied on 60 Vbeta primers (plus 13 Jbeta primers). TCRdb keeps only in-frame clones here, not all; method: immunoSEQ multiplex PCR. The sample holds under 140,000 clones, approximately 82% seen once. Germline V CDR1 and CDR2: LGHNA, YSLEER. This CDR3 is built from 16 residues. Trimming took off 2 bases at V and 3 bases at J, with 13 bases between the two ends. This TCR derives from a man aged 30 to 39 in good health and CMV-seropositive. The specimen sequenced was PBMCs. The V and J genes are TRBV4-3 and TRBJ2-2; TRBD1 is a possible D gene (6 bases). The CDR3 protein is CASSQLTGLHTGELFF. CDR3 sequence (DNA): TGCGCCAGCAGCCAATTGACAGGTCTGCACACCGGGGAGCTGTTTTTT.